This TCR beta chain was found in a study of blood T cell repertoires in COVID-19. This CDR3 has 14 amino acids. V trimming: 6 bases; J trimming: 9 bases; junction bases outside the gene matches: 10. Study processing details: Reference gene primer amplification gave estimated nucleated cell counts. Profiling relied on immunoSEQ multiplex PCR, and the TCRdb table lists in-frame clones only, not all of them. V, J and clone size are those of that table, while D and trimming were read from the DNA. The sample shows around 320,000 clones, roughly 86% of them seen only once. The TCR was taken from a woman between 25 and 40 years old with COVID-19, enrolled during active disease. Material for sequencing was peripheral blood. V usage is TRBV6-7 and J usage is TRBJ1-5; 8 bases align to TRBD1. Being an ORF, TRBV6-7 has a function that is uncertain. The CDR3 DNA reads TGTGCCAGCAGGATTGGACAGGGTCGAGGGCCCCAGCATTTT. Residues: CASRIGQGRGPQHF.